The source of this TCR beta chain is a study of blood T cell repertoires in COVID-19 (dated by TCRdb to 2020 to 2022). For the study in its entirety: Collaborator samples came from the United States, Italy and Spain and covered acute and convalescent phases of COVID-19. The prospective study material was composed of cDNA or gDNA derived from T cells, B-cell-depleted T cells, or PBMCs. Deeply sampled blood TCRbeta repertoires from subjects exposed to, actively infected with, or recovered from COVID-19 were included in the dataset. A freely available public database, intended as a resource for researchers studying the immune response to SARS-CoV-2, is where the repertoires were released. The samples were drawn from the first 160 participants of the ongoing ImmuneRACE study and from roughly 1,300 subjects provided by 6 global collaborators. A de-identified subject ID, COVID-19 status, age in years and sex were almost always included in the sample metadata. Where available, HLA class I and class II types were obtained from metadata supplied by the sample provider rather than from assay-based typing. The research as a whole found: The quantity of clinical and demographic metadata differed by source and by participant and was supplied without curation.

TCRbeta CDR3 regions were amplified from genomic DNA using the immunoSEQ Assay, a bias-controlled multiplex PCR. On the study's bioinformatics: Within the assay, amplification of reference gene primers was used to estimate how many nucleated cells each sample contained. To quantify the absolute abundance of each unique TCRbeta CDR3 rearrangement, sequence reads were collapsed and filtered. For each sample, productive Simpson clonality was calculated by taking the square root of Simpson's diversity index across productive rearrangements. TCRdb took over this immuneACCESS table, retaining in-frame rearrangements with V and J assigned. Such tables are incomplete; in checked studies, under half of the missing clones stem from an unresolved V gene, and the remainder is unexplained. V, J and clone size were drawn from that table, and D and trimming were deduced from the DNA. Counted in this sample were around 120,000 clones; roughly four fifths of them appeared once. The ten largest account for approximately 7% of the sample.

About this clone itself: The antigen it binds to is not known. There are no base qualities to consult, and no much larger clone falls within one base.

Sequences SGHRS (CDR1) and YFSETQ (CDR2) are obtained from the germline V gene. The CDR3 covers 13 residues, taking in both the cysteine and the phenylalanine. CDR3 DNA is the only sequence kept; it has 39 bases, read in frame from the first base. V loses 6 bases of germline sequence and J loses 6 bases, and the interval between the two ends is 12 bases. Collaborating institutions collected whole blood in K2EDTA tubes following their own protocols. For TCRbeta analysis, collaborator samples were shipped as frozen whole blood, as isolated PBMCs, or as DNA extracted from either sample type. The sequencing input was peripheral blood. The V gene is TRBV5-1 and the J gene is TRBJ1-4; no D gene is confidently identified. The sequence came from a man between 65 and 80 years old with active or convalescent COVID-19. The CDR3 corresponds to CASNRTGHEKLFF. The DNA sequence is as follows: TGCGCCAGCAACCGGACTGGCCATGAAAAACTGTTTTTT.